These 21 T cell receptor beta chains were sequenced from one sample in a study of identical twins. TCRdb fed the 5' RACE reads into MiXCR, producing one record per CDR3 protein. The profile covers 1.5 million to 2 million distinct CDR3 sequences, with under 35% appearing a single time and around 0.25% taken by the ten largest. Sequencing input: cord blood. All receptors derive from a newborn girl in good health.

This clonotype was counted between two and nine times. The rearrangement uses TRBV7-2 and TRBJ2-3; 8 bases are a match to TRBD2. CDR3 length equals 16 residues. Germline CDR1 SGHTA, CDR2 FQGNSA. J lost 4 bases, V lost 3 bases, and 9 bases had no gene match. In DNA, the CDR3 is TGTGCCAGCAGCTTCAGACTAGCGAGTTTTGCAGATACGCAGTATTTT. Translating it yields CASSFRLASFADTQYF. The whole variable domain, remainder taken from reference TRBV7-2 and TRBJ2-3, is GAGVSQSPSNKVTEKGKDVELRCDPISGHTALYWYRQSLGQGLEFLIYFQGNSAPDKSGLPSDRFSAERTGGSVSTLTIQRTQQEDSAVYLCASSFRLASFADTQYFGPGTRLTVL.

CDR3 protein: CASNKGLAGIQETQYF. The CDR3 bases are TGTGCCAGCAACAAAGGACTAGCGGGCATCCAAGAGACCCAGTACTTC. This chain links TRBV7-9 with TRBJ2-5; 11 bases are a match to TRBD2. The CDR3 covers 16 residues. Germline CDR1 reads SEHNR; CDR2 reads FQNEAQ (reference sequence). The V and J ends lost 7 bases and 1 base, in that order; junction bases with no gene match: 8. Full variable domain (outside the CDR3, taken from reference TRBV7-9 and TRBJ2-5): DTGVSQNPRHKITKRGQNVTFRCDPISEHNRLYWYRQTLGQGPEFLTYFQNEAQLEKSRLLSDRFSAERPKGSFSTLEIQRTEQGDSAMYLCASNKGLAGIQETQYFGPGTRLLVL.

The chain combines TRBV20-1 with TRBJ1-1; TRBD1 aligns across 11 bases. The CDR3 loop spans 13 amino acids. Germline V gives CDR1 DFQATT, CDR2 SNEGSKA (reference sequence). V dropped 1 base and J dropped 9; count of bases not matched to a gene: 4. The DNA for the CDR3 is TGCAGTGCTAGAGCCGGGACAGGGGGAAAAGCTTTCTTT. This encodes CSARAGTGGKAFF.

About this clonotype itself: Just one base apart from a much larger clone, this may be a read error. V gene TRBV27 combines with J gene TRBJ2-5; no definite D call. Trimming cost V 2 bases and J 11 bases, with 15 bases left between them. Germline V CDR1 and CDR2: MNHEY, SMNVEV (reference sequence). The CDR3 has 13 amino acids. CDR3 DNA sequence: TGTGCCAGCAGTTTACAGGTGTACAATGAGCAGTACTTC. Translation gives CASSLQVYNEQYF.

CDR3 in DNA: TGTGCCAGCCTGGCAGGGCTCAATCAGCCCCAGCATTTT. Translated, it gives CASLAGLNQPQHF. The chain carries TRBV2 and TRBJ1-5, with a possible D match to TRBD1 (5 bases). The CDR3 totals 13 residues. Trimming took off 8 bases at V and 3 bases at J, with 11 bases between the two ends. Germline values: CDR1 SNHLY, CDR2 FYNNEI.

This clonotype was detected only a few times. This chain connects TRBV20-1 to TRBJ2-7; 9 nucleotides align to TRBD1. This CDR3 spans 15 amino acids. J gave up 0 bases and V 6 bases, and 9 bases lay outside the gene matches. Germline CDR1 is DFQATT and CDR2 is SNEGSKA (reference sequence). The CDR3 here is CSANDGQGHSYEQYF. The CDR3 DNA reads as TGCAGTGCAAATGACGGACAGGGGCACTCCTACGAGCAGTACTTC.

The sample holds a few counts of this clonotype. The chain joins TRBV20-1 to TRBJ2-3, with D possibly called TRBD1 or TRBD2 (6 bases each). From germline, CDR1 is DFQATT and CDR2 SNEGSKA (reference sequence). The CDR3 contains 17 residues. The germline V and J ends were trimmed by 5 bases and 3 bases, with 24 bases remaining between them. CDR3 protein: CSAPRSSGVRGTDTQYF. The CDR3 coding sequence is TGCAGTGCTCCTCGCAGTAGCGGCGTGAGGGGGACAGATACGCAGTATTTT.

The rearrangement uses TRBV11-1 and TRBJ2-3, with 11 nucleotides matching TRBD2. The CDR3 has 16 residues. Germline CDR1 and CDR2: SGHAT and FQDESV (reference sequence). The V and J ends lost 3 bases and 6 bases, in that order; junction bases with no gene match: 8. CDR3: CASSFSITSGSDTQYF. The CDR3 DNA follows: TGTGCCAGCAGCTTCTCCATAACTAGCGGGAGTGATACGCAGTATTTT.

This clonotype was observed a few times. This chain links TRBV7-2 with TRBJ2-7; D remains unclear. The ends were cut back, 5 bases at V and 0 bases at J, with 26 bases in the middle. CDR1 is SGHTA, CDR2 FQGNSA, per germline. This CDR3 has 19 amino acids. DNA for the CDR3: TGTGCCAGCAGCCTGCGAAAACTTCTACAGAGGCAAACCTCCTACGAGCAGTACTTC. Residues: CASSLRKLLQRQTSYEQYF.

The rearrangement links TRBV20-1 to TRBJ2-7; tentatively, D is TRBD2 (6 bases). V was cut by 5 bases and J by 6 bases, with 20 bases left in between. The CDR3 is 14 residues long. Germline V gene lookup returns CDR1 DFQATT and CDR2 SNEGSKA (reference sequence). CDR3 bases: TGCAGTGCTTACGCGGGGCTAGTAGTAGGCGAGCAGTACTTC. Protein sequence: CSAYAGLVVGEQYF.

This clonotype was seen once. The chain couples TRBV14 to TRBJ2-1; D is unclear. The ends were cut back, 5 bases at V and 4 bases at J, with 18 bases in the middle. Per the germline V gene, CDR1 is SGHDN and CDR2 is FVKESK. The length of the CDR3 is 16 residues. CDR3 region: CASSLGMLPLYNEQFF. The CDR3 DNA reads TGTGCCAGCAGCTTGGGAATGCTCCCCCTTTACAATGAGCAGTTCTTC. The full variable domain, with the rest looked up from reference TRBV14 and TRBJ2-1, is EAGVTQFPSHSVIEKGQTVTLRCDPISGHDNLYWYRRVMGKEIKFLLHFVKESKQDESGMPNNRFLAERTGGTYSTLKVQPAELEDSGVYFCASSLGMLPLYNEQFFGPGTRLTVL.

In regard to this clonotype: At one end, the junction sequence differs from germline, possibly due to a read error. The chain couples TRBV6-4 to TRBJ2-7; D not certain. In germline, CDR1 is MRHNA, CDR2 SNTAGT. The CDR3 has 14 amino acids. The CDR3 DNA reads TGTGCCAGCAGCGCGCTTGCGTCCTCCTGCGAGCAGTACTTC. Amino acids: CASSALASSCEQYF.

This clonotype was observed a handful of times. The chain links TRBV12-5 to TRBJ1-2; possibly TRBD1 for D (6 bases). The CDR3 extends over 15 amino acids. Between the trimmed V and J ends, which lost 5 bases and 4 bases, there was a span of 17 bases. CDR1 is LGHNT and CDR2 is FRNRAP in the germline V gene. The CDR3 DNA sequence: TGTGCTAGTGGTGGACCTACAGGGAGGTCCTATGGCTACACCTTC. It yields the protein CASGGPTGRSYGYTF.

The chain combines TRBV11-2 with TRBJ2-1, with a tentative D call TRBD1 (6 bases). Trimming removed 5 bases at V and 4 bases at J, with 18 bases between. CDR1 is SGHAT, CDR2 FQNNGV, per germline. The CDR3 is 16 residues long. Here the CDR3 reads CASSPGRQRGYNEQFF. CDR3 coding DNA: TGTGCCAGCAGCCCCGGGCGGCAGAGGGGGTACAATGAGCAGTTCTTC.

Many counts were recorded for this clonotype. J is TRBJ1-2 and V is TRBV12-3 or TRBV12-4; possibly TRBD1 for D (5 bases). The CDR3 loop spans 14 amino acids. Trimming left V 6 bases short and J 1 base short, with 12 bases between. The CDR3 region is CASRPGRLNYGYTF. For the CDR3, the DNA is TGTGCCAGCAGACCGGGACGTCTTAACTATGGCTACACCTTC.

A few counts support this clonotype. The CDR3 loop reads CASSLDRTGRVGNEQFF. The DNA for the CDR3 is TGTGCCAGCAGCTTAGATCGGACAGGGCGTGTGGGCAATGAGCAGTTCTTC. The chain employs TRBV7-2 and TRBJ2-1, with 8 bases lining up with TRBD1. This CDR3 region has 17 residues. V was pared by 1 base and J by 6 bases, with 11 bases of the junction left unmatched. Germline assignment: CDR1 SGHTA and CDR2 FQGNSA.

This clonotype has a handful of counts. The chain combines TRBV7-2 with TRBJ2-7; D call uncertain. The CDR3 spans 14 residues. Trimming stripped 2 bases from V and 2 bases from J, with 10 bases between. Looked up from germline, CDR1 is SGHTA and CDR2 is FQGNSA. The CDR3 DNA reads as TGTGCCAGCAGCTTAACGCTGGGTGCCTACGAGCAGTACTTC. It codes for CASSLTLGAYEQYF.

This clonotype has ten or more counts. This sequence joins TRBV29-1 and TRBJ1-2, with D perhaps matching TRBD1 (6 bases). Per the germline V gene, CDR1 is SQVTM and CDR2 is ANQGSEA. CDR3 length equals 12 residues. Trimming cost V 6 bases and J 0 bases, with 8 bases left between them. For the CDR3, the DNA is TGCAGCGTCCGGACAGCTAACTATGGCTACACCTTC. The encoded protein is CSVRTANYGYTF.

This clonotype was seen only a few times. CDR3 coding DNA: TGCGCCAGCAGCTTGGTATTAGGGGGAGCAGATACGCAGTATTTT. Its protein is CASSLVLGGADTQYF. J is TRBJ2-3 and V is TRBV5-1; D is possibly TRBD1 (6 bases). Germline CDR1 is SGHRS and CDR2 is YFSETQ. V was cut by 0 bases and J by 4 bases, with 12 bases left in between. CDR3 length: 15 amino acids.

This chain connects TRBV6-1 to TRBJ1-2, with 8 bases lining up with TRBD1. Trimming removed 2 bases from V and 7 bases from J; junction bases left unmatched: 9. CDR3 length equals 15 residues. CDR1 MNHNS and CDR2 SASEGT come from the germline V gene. The CDR3 nucleotides are TGTGCCAGCAGTGAATTGGGACAGGCCGGCCGTGGCTACACCTTC. As protein: CASSELGQAGRGYTF.

In the case of this clonotype: This may stem from a read error, because a much larger clone lies one nucleotide away. The genes are TRBV2 and TRBJ2-7; 8 bases agree with TRBD1. Germline values: CDR1 SNHLY, CDR2 FYNNEI. CDR3 size: 14 residues. V lost 6 bases to trimming and J lost 2 bases; unmatched junction nucleotides: 6. CDR3 in amino acids: CASSRDRTTYEQYF. In DNA form, the CDR3 reads TGTGCCAGCAGCCGGGACAGGACCACCTACGAGCAGTACTTC.